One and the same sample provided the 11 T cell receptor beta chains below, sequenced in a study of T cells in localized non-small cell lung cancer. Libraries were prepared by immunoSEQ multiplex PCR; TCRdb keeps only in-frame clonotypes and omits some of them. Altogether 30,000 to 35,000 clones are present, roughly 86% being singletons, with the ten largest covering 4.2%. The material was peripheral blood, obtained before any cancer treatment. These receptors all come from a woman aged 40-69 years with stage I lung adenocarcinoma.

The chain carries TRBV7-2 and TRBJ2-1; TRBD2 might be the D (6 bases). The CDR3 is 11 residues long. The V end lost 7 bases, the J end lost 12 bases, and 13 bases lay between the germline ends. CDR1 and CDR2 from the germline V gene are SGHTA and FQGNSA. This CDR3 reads CASTGGTSQFF. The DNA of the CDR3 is TGTGCCAGCACCGGAGGGACCTCGCAGTTCTTC.

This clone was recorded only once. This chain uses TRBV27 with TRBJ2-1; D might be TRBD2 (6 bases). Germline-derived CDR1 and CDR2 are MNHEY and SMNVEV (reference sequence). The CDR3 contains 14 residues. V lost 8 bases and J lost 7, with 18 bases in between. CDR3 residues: CASRQPAGTNEQFF. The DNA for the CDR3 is TGTGCCAGCCGTCAGCCGGCGGGGACTAATGAGCAGTTCTTC.

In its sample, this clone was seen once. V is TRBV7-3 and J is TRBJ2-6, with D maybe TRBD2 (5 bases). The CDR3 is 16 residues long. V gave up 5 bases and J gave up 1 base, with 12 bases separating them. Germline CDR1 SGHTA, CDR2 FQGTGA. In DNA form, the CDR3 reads TGTGCCAGCAGCCCTTTAGCGATTTCTGGGGCCAACGTCCTGACTTTC. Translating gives CASSPLAISGANVLTF. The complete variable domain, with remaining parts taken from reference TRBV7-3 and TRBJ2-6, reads GAGVSQTPSNKVTEKGKYVELRCDPISGHTALYWYRQSLGQGPEFLIYFQGTGAADDSGLPNDRFFAVRPEGSVSTLKIQRTERGDSAVYLCASSPLAISGANVLTFGAGSRLTVL.

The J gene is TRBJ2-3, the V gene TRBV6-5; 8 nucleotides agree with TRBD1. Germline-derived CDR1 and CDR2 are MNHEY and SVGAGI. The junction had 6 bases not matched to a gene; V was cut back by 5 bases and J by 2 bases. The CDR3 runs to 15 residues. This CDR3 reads CASSRMGQDTDTQYF. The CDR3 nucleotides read TGTGCCAGCAGTCGGATGGGACAGGACACAGATACGCAGTATTTT.

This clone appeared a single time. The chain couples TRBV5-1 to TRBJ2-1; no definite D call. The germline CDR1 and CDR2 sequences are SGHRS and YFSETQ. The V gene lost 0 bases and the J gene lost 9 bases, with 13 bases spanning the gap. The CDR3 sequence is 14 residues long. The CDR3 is CASSLAWATGEQFF. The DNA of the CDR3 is TGCGCCAGCAGCTTGGCCTGGGCAACGGGTGAGCAGTTCTTC. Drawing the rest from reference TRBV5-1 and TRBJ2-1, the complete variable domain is KAGVTQTPRYLIKTRGQQVTLSCSPISGHRSVSWYQQTPGQGLQFLFEYFSETQRNKGNFPGRFSGRQFSNSRSEMNVSTLELGDSALYLCASSLAWATGEQFFGPGTRLTVL.

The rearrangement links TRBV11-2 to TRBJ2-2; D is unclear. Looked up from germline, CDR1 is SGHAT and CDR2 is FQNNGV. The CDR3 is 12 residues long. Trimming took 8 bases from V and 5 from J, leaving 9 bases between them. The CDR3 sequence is CASSKGTGELFF. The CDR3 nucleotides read TGTGCCAGCTCGAAGGGAACCGGGGAGCTGTTTTTT.

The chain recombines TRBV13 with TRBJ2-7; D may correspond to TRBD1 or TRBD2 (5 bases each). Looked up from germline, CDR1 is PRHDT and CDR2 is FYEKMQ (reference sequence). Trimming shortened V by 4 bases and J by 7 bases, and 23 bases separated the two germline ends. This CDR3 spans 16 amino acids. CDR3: CASSSSFGARAYEQYF. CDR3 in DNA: TGTGCCAGCAGCTCATCCTTCGGGGCCAGAGCGTATGAGCAGTACTTC.

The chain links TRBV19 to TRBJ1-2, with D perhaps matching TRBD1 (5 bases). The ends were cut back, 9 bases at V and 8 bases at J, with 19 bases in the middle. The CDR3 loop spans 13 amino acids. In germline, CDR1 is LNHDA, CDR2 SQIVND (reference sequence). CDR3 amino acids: CARRKIGGKGYTF. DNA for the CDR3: TGTGCCAGACGAAAGATCGGGGGGAAAGGCTACACCTTC.

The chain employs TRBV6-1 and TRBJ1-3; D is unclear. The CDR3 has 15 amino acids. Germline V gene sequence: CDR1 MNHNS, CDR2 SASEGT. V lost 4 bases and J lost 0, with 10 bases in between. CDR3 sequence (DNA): TGTGCCAGCAGTGGTCCAGTCAGCTCTGGAAACACCATATATTTT. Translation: CASSGPVSSGNTIYF.

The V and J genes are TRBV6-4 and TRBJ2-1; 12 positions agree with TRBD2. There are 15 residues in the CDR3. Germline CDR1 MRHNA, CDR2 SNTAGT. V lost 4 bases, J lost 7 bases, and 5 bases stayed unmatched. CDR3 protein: CASSASGGAENEQFF. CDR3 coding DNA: TGTGCCAGCAGTGCTAGCGGGGGGGCCGAGAATGAGCAGTTCTTC.

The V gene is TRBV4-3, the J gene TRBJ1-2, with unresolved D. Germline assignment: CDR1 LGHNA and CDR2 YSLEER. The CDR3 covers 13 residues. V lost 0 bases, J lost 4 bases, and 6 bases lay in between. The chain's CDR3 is CASSQEHGYGYTF. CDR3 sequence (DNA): TGCGCCAGCAGCCAAGAACATGGCTATGGCTACACCTTC.